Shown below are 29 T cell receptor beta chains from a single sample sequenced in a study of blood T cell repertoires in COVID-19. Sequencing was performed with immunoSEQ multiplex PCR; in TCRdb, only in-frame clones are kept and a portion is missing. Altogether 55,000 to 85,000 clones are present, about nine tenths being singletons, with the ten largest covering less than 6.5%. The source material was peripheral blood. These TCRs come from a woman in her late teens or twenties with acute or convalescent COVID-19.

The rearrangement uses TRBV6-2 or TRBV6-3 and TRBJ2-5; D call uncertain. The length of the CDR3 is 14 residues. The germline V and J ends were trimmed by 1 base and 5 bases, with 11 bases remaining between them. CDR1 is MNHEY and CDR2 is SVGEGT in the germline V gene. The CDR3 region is CASSYFRSSETQYF. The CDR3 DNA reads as TGTGCCAGCAGTTACTTTAGGAGTTCGGAGACCCAGTACTTC.

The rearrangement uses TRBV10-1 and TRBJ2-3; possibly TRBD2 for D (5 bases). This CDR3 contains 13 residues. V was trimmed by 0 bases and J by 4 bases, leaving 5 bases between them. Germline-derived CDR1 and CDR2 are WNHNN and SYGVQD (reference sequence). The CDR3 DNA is TGCGCCAGCAGTGAGTCGGACTCAGATACGCAGTATTTT. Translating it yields CASSESDSDTQYF.

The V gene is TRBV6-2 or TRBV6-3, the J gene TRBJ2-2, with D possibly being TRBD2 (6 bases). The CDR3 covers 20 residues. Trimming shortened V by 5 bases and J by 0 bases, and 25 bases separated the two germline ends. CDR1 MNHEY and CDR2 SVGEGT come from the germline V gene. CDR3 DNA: TGTGCCAGCAGTCCCCCCCCTCGACTGGCGGGAAGTCCGAACACCGGGGAGCTGTTTTTT. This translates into CASSPPPRLAGSPNTGELFF.

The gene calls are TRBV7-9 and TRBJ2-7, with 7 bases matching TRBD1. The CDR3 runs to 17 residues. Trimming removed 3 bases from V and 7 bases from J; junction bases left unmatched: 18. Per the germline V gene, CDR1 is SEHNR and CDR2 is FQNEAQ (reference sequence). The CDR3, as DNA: TGTGCCAGCAGCTTCCCGACAGGGAGAGGGGTTACCGGAGAGCAGTACTTC. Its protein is CASSFPTGRGVTGEQYF.

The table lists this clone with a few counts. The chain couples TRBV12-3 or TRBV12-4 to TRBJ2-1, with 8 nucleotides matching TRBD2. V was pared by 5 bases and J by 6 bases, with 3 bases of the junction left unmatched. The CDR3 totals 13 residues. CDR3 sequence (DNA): TGTGCCAGCAGTACTAGCGGAGCCAATGAGCAGTTCTTC. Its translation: CASSTSGANEQFF.

The CDR3: CASSSNAGGSTDTQYF. CDR3 bases: TGCGCCAGCAGCTCCAATGCGGGGGGAAGCACAGATACGCAGTATTTT. V gene TRBV5-1 combines with J gene TRBJ2-3; TRBD2 matches 8 bases. The germline V gene has CDR1 SGHRS and CDR2 YFSETQ. V lost 3 bases to trimming and J lost 0 bases; unmatched junction nucleotides: 6. CDR3 length: 16 amino acids.

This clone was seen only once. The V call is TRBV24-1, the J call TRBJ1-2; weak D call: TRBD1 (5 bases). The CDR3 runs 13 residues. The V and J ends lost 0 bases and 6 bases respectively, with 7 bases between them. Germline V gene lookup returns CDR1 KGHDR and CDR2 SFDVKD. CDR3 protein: CATSDLSGDGYTF. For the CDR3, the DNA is TGTGCCACCAGTGATTTGTCGGGGGATGGCTACACCTTC.

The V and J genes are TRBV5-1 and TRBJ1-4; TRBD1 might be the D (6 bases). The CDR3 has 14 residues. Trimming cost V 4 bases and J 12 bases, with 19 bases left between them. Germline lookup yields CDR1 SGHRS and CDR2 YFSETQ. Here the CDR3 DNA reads TGCGCCAGCAGCATAGGACAGCCGGCGGGTGAACTGTTTTTT. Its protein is CASSIGQPAGELFF.

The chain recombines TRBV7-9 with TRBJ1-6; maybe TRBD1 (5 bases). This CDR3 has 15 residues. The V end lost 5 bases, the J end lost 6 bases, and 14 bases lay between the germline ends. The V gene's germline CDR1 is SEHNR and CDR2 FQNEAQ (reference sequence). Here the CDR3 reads CASSLTGLVNSPLHF. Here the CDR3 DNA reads TGTGCCAGCAGCCTCACGGGACTGGTTAATTCACCCCTCCACTTT.

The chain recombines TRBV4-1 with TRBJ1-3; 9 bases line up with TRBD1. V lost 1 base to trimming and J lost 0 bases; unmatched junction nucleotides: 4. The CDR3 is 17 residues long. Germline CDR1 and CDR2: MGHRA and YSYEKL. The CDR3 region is CASSQATGGDSGNTIYF. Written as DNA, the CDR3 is TGCGCCAGCAGCCAAGCGACAGGGGGTGACTCTGGAAACACCATATATTTT.

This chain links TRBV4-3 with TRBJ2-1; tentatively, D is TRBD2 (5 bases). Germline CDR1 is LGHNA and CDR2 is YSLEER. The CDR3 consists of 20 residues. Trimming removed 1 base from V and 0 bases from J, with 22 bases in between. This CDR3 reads CASSQVLIPIAGSSYNEQFF. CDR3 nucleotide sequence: TGCGCCAGCAGCCAAGTCCTTATCCCAATTGCGGGTAGCTCCTACAATGAGCAGTTCTTC.

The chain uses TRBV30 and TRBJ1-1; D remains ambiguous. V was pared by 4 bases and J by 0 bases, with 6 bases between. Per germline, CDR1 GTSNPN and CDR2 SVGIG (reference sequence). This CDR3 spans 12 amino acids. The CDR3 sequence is CAWIDMNTEAFF. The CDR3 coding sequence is TGTGCCTGGATCGACATGAACACTGAAGCTTTCTTT.

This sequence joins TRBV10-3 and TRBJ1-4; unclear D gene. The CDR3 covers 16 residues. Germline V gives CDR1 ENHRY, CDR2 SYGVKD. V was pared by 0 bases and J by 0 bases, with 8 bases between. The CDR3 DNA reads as TGTGCCATCAGTGAGTCCCAGTCCGCAACTAATGAAAAACTGTTTTTT. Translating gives CAISESQSATNEKLFF.

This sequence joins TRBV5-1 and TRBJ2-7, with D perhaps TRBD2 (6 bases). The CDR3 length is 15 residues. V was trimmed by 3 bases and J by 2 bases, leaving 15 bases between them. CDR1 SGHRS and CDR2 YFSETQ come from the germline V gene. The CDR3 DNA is TGCGCCAGCAGCTGGGAACGTAGCGGCGCCTACGAGCAGTACTTC. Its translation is CASSWERSGAYEQYF.

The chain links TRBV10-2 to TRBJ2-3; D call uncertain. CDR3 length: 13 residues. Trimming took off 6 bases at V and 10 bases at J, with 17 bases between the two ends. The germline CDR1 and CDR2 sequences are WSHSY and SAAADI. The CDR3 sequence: CASSETPVSSQYF. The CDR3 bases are TGCGCCAGCAGCGAAACCCCGGTCTCTTCGCAGTATTTT.

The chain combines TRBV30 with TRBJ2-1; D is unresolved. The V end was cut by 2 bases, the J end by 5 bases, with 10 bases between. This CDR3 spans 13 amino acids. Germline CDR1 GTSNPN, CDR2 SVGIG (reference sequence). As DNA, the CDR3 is TGTGCCTGGAGTTGGAGTCTCGACAATGAGCAGTTCTTC. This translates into CAWSWSLDNEQFF.

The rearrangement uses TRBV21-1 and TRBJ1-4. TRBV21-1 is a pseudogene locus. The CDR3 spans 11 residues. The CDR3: CASSGGEKLFF. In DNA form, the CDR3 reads TGTGCCAGCAGCGGGGGGGAAAAACTGTTTTTT.

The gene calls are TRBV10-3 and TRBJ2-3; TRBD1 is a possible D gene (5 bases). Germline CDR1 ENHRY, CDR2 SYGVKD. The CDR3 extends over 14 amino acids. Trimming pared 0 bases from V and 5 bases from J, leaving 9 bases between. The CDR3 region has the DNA TGTGCCATCAGTGAGTCAGGGGCGGTAGATACGCAGTATTTT. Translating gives CAISESGAVDTQYF.

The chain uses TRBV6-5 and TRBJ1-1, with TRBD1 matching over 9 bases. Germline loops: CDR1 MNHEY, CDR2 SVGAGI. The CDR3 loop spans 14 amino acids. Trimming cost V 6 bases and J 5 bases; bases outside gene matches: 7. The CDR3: CASSRGTGTTEAFF. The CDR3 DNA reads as TGTGCCAGCAGCCGGGGGACAGGGACAACTGAAGCTTTCTTT.

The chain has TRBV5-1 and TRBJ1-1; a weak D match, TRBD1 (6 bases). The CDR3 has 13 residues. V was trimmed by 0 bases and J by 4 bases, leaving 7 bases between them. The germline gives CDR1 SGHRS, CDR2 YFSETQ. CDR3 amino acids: CASSLGTVTEAFF. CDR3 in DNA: TGCGCCAGCAGCTTGGGGACAGTCACTGAAGCTTTCTTT.

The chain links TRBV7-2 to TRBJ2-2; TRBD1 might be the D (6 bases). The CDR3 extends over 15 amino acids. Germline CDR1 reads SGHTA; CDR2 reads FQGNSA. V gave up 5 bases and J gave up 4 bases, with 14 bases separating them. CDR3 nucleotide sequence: TGTGCCAGCAGCAGGGGGACACAAAGCACCGGGGAGCTGTTTTTT. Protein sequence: CASSRGTQSTGELFF.

CDR3 residues: CASSSYRAGNYGYTF. The CDR3 nucleotides read TGTGCCAGCAGCTCTTACAGGGCAGGGAACTATGGCTACACCTTC. V and J are TRBV7-9 and TRBJ1-2; TRBD1 is a possible D gene (6 bases). Trimming took off 4 bases at V and 2 bases at J, with 14 bases between the two ends. The CDR3 has 15 residues. Germline assignment: CDR1 SEHNR and CDR2 FQNEAQ (reference sequence).

In nucleotides, the CDR3 is TGTGCCAGCAGCCGACCTGAAGCGGGAGGAACCGGGGAGCTGTTTTTT. Translation gives CASSRPEAGGTGELFF. This chain links TRBV6-6 with TRBJ2-2, with TRBD2 identical over 9 bases. This CDR3 has 16 residues. The V segment lost 6 bases and the J segment 5 bases; nucleotides outside the gene matches: 10. CDR1 is MNHNY, CDR2 SVGAGI, per germline (reference sequence).

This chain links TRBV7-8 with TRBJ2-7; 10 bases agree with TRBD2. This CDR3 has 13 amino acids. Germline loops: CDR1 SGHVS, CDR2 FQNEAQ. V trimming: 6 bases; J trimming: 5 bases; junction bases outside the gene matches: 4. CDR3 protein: CASRASGSDEQYF. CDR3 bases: TGTGCCAGCAGGGCTAGCGGGAGCGACGAGCAGTACTTC.

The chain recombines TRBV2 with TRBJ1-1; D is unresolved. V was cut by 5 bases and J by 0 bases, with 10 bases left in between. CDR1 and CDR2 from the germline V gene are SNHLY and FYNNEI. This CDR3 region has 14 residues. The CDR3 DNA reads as TGTGCCAGCAGTTCGGTAGTCATGAACACTGAAGCTTTCTTT. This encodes CASSSVVMNTEAFF.

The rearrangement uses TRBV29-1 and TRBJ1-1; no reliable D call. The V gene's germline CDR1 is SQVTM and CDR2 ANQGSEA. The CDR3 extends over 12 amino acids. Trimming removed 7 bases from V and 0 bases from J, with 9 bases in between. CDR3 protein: CSGTTVNTEAFF. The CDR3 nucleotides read TGCAGCGGAACCACAGTGAACACTGAAGCTTTCTTT. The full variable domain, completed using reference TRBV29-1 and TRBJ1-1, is SAVISQKPSRDICQRGTSLTIQCQVDSQVTMMFWYRQQPGQSLTLIATANQGSEATYESGFVIDKFPISRPNLTFSTLTVSNMSPEDSSIYLCSGTTVNTEAFFGQGTRLTVV.

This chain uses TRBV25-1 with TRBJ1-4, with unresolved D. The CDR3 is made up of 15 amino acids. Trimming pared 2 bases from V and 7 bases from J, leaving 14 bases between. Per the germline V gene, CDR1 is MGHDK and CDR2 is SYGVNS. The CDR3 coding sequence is TGTGCCAGCAGTGAAGGGTTGAGAGGTTCTGAAAAACTGTTTTTT. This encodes CASSEGLRGSEKLFF.

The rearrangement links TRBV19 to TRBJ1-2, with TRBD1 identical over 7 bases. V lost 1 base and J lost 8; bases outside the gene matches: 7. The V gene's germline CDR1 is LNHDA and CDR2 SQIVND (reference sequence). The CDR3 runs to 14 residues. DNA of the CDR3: TGTGCCAGTAGTATAGTCCGGGACAGTCAAGGCTACACCTTC. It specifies CASSIVRDSQGYTF.

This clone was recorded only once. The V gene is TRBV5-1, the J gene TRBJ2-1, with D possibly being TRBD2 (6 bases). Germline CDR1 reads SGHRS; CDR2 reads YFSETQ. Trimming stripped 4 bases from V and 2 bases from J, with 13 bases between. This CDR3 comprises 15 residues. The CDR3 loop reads CASSLHWEAYNEQFF. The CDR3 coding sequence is TGCGCCAGCAGCCTACACTGGGAGGCCTACAATGAGCAGTTCTTC.